The rows below give T cell receptor beta chains drawn from one sample of a study of T-cell memory formation after mild COVID-19. TCRdb itself ran the 5' RACE reads through MiXCR, one entry per CDR3 protein. Found here are 250,000 to 300,000 distinct CDR3 sequences, 15% to 20% of them singletons; the top ten hold roughly 25%. What was sequenced was PBMCs or a T cell subset sorted from them (not recorded which). These receptors all come from a man aged 18-30 years who had mild COVID-19 (a few samples of this study predate the infection). Cell type and time point are not known. The CDR3 runs from the conserved cysteine through the conserved F or W. The D gene is left open where the match is weak. Clone size is not always given. Where it is, it says once, few, many or a class for expanded clones.

CASSSSGGRADTQYF TGTGCCAGCAGCAGTAGCGGGGGGAGAGCAGATACGCAGTATTTT TRBD2 TRBV7-9 once TRBJ2-3
CASRTSSYNEQFF TGTGCCAGCCGGACCAGCTCCTACAATGAGCAGTTCTTC NA TRBV2 few TRBJ2-1
CASSSVAGGIGEQFF TGTGCCAGCAGCTCAGTAGCGGGGGGTATCGGAGAGCAGTTCTTC TRBD2 TRBV7-9 NA TRBJ2-1
CASSLLFNYGYTF TGTGCCAGCAGCTTATTATTTAACTATGGCTACACCTTC NA TRBV7-8 many TRBJ1-2
CASRGIWDRFYF TGTGCCAGCAGGGGGATCTGGGACAGGTTTTACTTC TRBD1 TRBV7-8 few TRBJ2-7
CASSQDRGSYEQFF TGCGCCAGCAGCCAAGATCGGGGTAGCTATGAGCAGTTCTTC NA TRBV4-3 NA TRBJ2-1
CASSSPLTSGAPTDTQYF TGTGCCAGCAGCTCCCCCTTGACTAGCGGGGCTCCGACAGATACGCAGTATTTT TRBD2 TRBV7-2 NA TRBJ2-3
CASSQGSQTNEKLFF TGCGCCAGCAGCCAAGGCAGTCAGACTAATGAAAAACTGTTTTTT NA TRBV4-1 NA TRBJ1-4
CASSGALWSEAFF TGTGCCAGCAGTGGGGCTCTATGGTCTGAAGCTTTCTTT NA TRBV6-5 few TRBJ1-1
CASSYSMGEKLFF TGTGCCAGCAGTTACTCGATGGGGGAAAAACTGTTTTTT NA TRBV6-5 few TRBJ1-4
CASSFSRVGTDTQYF TGTGCCAGCAGCTTTAGTAGGGTTGGCACAGATACGCAGTATTTT NA TRBV7-9 few TRBJ2-3
CASSLMTGGVGELFF TGCGCCAGCAGCTTGATGACAGGGGGCGTCGGGGAGCTGTTTTTT TRBD1 TRBV5-1 few TRBJ2-2
CASSQVGDTRWHF TGCGCCAGCAGCCAAGTCGGGGACACTCGGTGGCACTTC NA TRBV4-1 few TRBJ2-5
CASSFIGDTQYF TGTGCCAGCAGCTTCATAGGGGATACGCAGTATTTT NA TRBV7-9 few TRBJ2-3
CAISDRGETQYF TGTGCCATCAGTGACAGGGGAGAGACCCAGTACTTC NA TRBV10-3 many TRBJ2-5
CASSQDFKGTANSPLHF TGCGCCAGCAGCCAAGATTTCAAAGGGACGGCAAATTCACCCCTCCACTTT NA TRBV4-3 NA TRBJ1-6
CASSPLAGDDGYTF TGCGCCAGCAGCCCCTTAGCAGGGGACGATGGCTACACCTTC NA TRBV5-1 NA TRBJ1-2